This record covers a single TCR beta chain. Its antigen is unknown. This record comes from a study of cytomegalovirus exposure and HLA in healthy donors. Study-wide points: Compared with the roughly 700-donor mean, an Asian-associated ancestry cluster reportedly had fewer N-insertions, according to a later analysis. Later on, a genetic analysis was performed. It linked a missense variant in DCLRE1C with V- and J-gene trimming of TCR beta. Several top significant clusters appeared, in a later analysis, to be linked to common viral pathogens. In an earlier analysis, in under 700 donors, most V segments appeared productive either ~90% or ~30% of the time.

Germline trimming cut 5 bases from V and 3 bases from J; bases unmatched to any gene: 7. The CDR3 has 16 amino acids. Germline loops: CDR1 SEHNR, CDR2 FQNEAQ (reference sequence). Primers included in the PCR were 60 Vbeta and 13 Jbeta primers. Sequencing was performed with immunoSEQ multiplex PCR; in TCRdb, only in-frame clones are kept and a portion is missing. The sample records roughly 140,000 clones, roughly 79% being singletons. Sequencing was carried out using PBMCs. The sequence came from a woman aged 55-69 years in good health and CMV-seropositive. This chain joins TRBV7-9 and TRBJ1-3; 10 nucleotides line up with TRBD1. The CDR3 DNA sequence: TGTGCCAGCAGCGACTGGCGGGACAGGGGTGGAAACACCATATATTTT. Amino acid sequence: CASSDWRDRGGNTIYF.